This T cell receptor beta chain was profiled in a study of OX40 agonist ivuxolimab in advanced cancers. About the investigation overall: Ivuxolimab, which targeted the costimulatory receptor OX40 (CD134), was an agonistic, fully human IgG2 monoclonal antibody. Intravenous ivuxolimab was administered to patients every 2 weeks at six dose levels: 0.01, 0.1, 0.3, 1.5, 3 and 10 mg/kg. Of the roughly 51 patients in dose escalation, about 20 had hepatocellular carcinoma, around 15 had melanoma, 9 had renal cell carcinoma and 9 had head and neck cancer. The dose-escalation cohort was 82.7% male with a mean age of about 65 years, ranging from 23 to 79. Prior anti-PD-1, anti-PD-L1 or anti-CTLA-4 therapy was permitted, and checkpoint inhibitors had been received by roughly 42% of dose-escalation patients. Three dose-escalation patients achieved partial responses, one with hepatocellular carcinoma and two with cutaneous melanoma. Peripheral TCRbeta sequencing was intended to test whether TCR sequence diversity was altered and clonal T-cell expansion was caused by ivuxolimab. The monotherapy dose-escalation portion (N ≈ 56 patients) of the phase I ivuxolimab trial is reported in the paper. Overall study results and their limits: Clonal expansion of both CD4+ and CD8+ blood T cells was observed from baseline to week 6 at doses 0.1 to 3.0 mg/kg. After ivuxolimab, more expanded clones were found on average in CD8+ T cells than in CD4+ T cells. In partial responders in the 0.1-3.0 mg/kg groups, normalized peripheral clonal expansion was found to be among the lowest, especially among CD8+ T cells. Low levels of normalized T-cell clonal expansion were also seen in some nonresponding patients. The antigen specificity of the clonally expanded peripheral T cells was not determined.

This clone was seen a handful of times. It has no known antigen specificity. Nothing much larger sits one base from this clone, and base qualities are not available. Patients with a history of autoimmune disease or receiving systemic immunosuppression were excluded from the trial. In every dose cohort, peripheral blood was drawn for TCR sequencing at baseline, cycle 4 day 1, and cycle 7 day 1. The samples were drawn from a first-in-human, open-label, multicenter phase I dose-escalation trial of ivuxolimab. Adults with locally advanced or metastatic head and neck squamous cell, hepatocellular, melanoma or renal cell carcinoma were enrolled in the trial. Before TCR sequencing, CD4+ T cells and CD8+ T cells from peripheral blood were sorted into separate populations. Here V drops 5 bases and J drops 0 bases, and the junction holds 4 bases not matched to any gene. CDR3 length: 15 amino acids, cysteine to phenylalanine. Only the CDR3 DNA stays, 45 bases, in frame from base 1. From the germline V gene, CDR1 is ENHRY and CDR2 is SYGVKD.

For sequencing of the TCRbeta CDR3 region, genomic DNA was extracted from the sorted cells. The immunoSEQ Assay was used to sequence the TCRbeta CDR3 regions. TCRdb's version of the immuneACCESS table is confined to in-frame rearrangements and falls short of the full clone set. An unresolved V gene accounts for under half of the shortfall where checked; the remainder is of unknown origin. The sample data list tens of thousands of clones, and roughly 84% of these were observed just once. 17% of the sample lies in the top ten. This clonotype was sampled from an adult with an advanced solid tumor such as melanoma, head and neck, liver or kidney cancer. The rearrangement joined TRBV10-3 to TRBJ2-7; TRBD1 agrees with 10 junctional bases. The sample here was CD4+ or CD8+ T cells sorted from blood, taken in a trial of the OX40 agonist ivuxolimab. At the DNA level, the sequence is TGTGCCATCAGTTCGGGACAGGGGTCCTCCTACGAGCAGTACTTC. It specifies CAISSGQGSSYEQYF.